This T cell receptor beta chain was found in a study of blood T cell repertoires in COVID-19. The wider study: PBMCs, B-cell-depleted T cells, or T cells were the source of the cDNA or gDNA that made up the material.

The germline V gene encodes CDR1 MDHEN and CDR2 SYDVKM. V shed 2 bases and J 10 bases; nucleotides not matched to a gene: 8. The CDR3 sequence is 15 residues long. Original handling: Nucleated cell counts were estimated from reference gene primer amplification. Produced via immunoSEQ multiplex PCR; TCRdb's table is partial and in-frame only. V, J and clone size were drawn from that table, and D and trimming were deduced from the DNA. The table shows under 250,000 clones, with around 80% occurring only once. The rearrangement links TRBV28 to TRBJ1-6; 7 bases are a match to TRBD1. The sample was peripheral blood. This TCR came from a man aged 50-59 years with active or convalescent COVID-19. The CDR3 sequence is CASSLVRTGESPLHF. CDR3 DNA sequence: TGTGCCAGCAGTTTAGTGCGGACAGGCGAATCACCCCTCCACTTT.